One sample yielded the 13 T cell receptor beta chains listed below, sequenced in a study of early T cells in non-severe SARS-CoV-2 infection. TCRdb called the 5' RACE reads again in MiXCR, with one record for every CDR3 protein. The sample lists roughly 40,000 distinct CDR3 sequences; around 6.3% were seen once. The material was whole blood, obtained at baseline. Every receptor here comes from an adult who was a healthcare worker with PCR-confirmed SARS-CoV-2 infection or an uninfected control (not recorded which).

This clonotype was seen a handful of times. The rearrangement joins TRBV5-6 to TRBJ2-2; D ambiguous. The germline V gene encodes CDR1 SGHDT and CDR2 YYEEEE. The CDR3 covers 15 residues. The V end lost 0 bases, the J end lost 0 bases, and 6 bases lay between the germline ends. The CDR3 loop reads CASSLGPTNTGELFF. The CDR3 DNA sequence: TGTGCCAGCAGCTTGGGCCCTACGAACACCGGGGAGCTGTTTTTT.

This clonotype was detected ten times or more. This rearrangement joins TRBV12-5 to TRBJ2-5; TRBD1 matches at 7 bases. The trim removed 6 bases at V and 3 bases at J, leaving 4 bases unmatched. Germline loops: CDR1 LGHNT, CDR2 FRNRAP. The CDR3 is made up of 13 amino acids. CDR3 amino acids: CASGSDREETQYF. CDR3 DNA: TGTGCTAGTGGATCCGACAGGGAAGAGACCCAGTACTTC.

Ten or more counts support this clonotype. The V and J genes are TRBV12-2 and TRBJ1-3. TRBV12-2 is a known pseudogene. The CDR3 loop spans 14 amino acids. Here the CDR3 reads CASRFTDSGNTIYF. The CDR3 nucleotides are TGTGCAAGTCGCTTTACGGACTCTGGAAACACCATATATTTT.

In DNA, the CDR3 is TGTGCCAGCAGCTTAGCCGGGACTAGCGGCTACGAGCAGTACTTC. Encoded protein: CASSLAGTSGYEQYF. The chain is built from TRBV7-8 and TRBJ2-7; 11 bases agree with TRBD2. Germline CDR1 is SGHVS and CDR2 is FQNEAQ. CDR3 length: 15 amino acids. V lost 0 bases, J lost 3 bases, and 1 base stayed unmatched.

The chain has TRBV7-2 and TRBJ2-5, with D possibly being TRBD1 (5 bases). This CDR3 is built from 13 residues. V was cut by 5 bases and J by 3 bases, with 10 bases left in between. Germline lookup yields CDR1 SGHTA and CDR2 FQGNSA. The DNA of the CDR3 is TGTGCCAGCAGCACCCGGACAAAAGAGACCCAGTACTTC. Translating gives CASSTRTKETQYF.

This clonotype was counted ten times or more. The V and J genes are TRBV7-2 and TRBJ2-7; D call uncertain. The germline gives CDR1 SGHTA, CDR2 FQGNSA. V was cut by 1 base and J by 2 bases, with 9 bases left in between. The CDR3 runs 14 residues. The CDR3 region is CASSLDRPPYEQYF. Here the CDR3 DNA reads TGTGCCAGCAGCTTAGACCGGCCTCCCTACGAGCAGTACTTC.

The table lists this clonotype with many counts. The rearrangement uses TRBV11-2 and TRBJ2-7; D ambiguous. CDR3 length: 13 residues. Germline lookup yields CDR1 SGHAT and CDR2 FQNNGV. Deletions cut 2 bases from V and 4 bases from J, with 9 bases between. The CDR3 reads CASSLSTVYEQYF. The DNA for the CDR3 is TGTGCCAGCAGCTTATCAACAGTTTACGAGCAGTACTTC.

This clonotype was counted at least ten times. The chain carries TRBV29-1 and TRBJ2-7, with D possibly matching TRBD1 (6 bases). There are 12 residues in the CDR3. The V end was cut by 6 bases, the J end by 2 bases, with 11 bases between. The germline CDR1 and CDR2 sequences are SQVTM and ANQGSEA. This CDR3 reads CSVARTAYEQYF. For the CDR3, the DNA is TGCAGCGTGGCCAGGACAGCCTACGAGCAGTACTTC.

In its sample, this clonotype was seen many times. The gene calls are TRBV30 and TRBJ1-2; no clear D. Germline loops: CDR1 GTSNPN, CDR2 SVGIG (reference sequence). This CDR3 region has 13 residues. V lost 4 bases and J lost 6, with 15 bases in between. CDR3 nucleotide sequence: TGTGCCTGGAATGGGGAGATGGCTAATGGCTACACCTTC. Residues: CAWNGEMANGYTF.

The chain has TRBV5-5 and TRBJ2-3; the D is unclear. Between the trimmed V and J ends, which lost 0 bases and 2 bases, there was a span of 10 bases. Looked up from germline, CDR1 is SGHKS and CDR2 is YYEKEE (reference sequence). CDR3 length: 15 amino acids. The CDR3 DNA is TGTGCCAGCAGCTTGGGTGGTGGTGTCACAGATACGCAGTATTTT. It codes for CASSLGGGVTDTQYF.

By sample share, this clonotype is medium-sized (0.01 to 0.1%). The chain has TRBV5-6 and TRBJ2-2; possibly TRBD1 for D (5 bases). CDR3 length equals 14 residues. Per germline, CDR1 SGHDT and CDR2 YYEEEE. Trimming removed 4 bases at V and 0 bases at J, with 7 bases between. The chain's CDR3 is CASSQTANTGELFF. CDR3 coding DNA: TGTGCCAGCAGCCAGACAGCGAACACCGGGGAGCTGTTTTTT.

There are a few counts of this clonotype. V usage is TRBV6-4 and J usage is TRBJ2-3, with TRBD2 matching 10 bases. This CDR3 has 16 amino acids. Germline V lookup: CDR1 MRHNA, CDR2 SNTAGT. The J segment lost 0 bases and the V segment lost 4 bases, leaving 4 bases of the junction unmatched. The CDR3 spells CASSALAGESTDTQYF. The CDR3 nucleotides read TGTGCCAGCAGTGCCCTAGCGGGGGAGAGCACAGATACGCAGTATTTT.

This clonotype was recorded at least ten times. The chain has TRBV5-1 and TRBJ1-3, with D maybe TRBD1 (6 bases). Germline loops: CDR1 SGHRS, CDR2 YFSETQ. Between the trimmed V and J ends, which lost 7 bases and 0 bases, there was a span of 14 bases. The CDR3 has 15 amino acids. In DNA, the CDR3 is TGCGCCAGCCATCCTGGACAGAACTCTGGAAACACCATATATTTT. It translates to CASHPGQNSGNTIYF.